This TCR beta chain appears in the sequencing data of a study of blood T cell repertoires in COVID-19 (dated by TCRdb to 2020 to 2021). With respect to the entire study: The collaborator samples originated in the United States, Italy and Spain and spanned the acute and convalescent phases of COVID-19. Where available, HLA class I and class II types were taken from metadata supplied by the sample provider and were not determined by assay-based typing. Samples were obtained from the ongoing ImmuneRACE study (first 160 participants) and from about 1,300 subjects provided by 6 global collaborators. A freely available public database, intended as a resource for researchers studying the immune response to SARS-CoV-2, is where the repertoires were released. The dataset comprised deeply sampled blood TCRbeta repertoires from subjects exposed to, actively infected with, or recovered from COVID-19. A de-identified subject ID, COVID-19 status, age in years and sex were almost always included in the sample metadata. The material from the prospective study consisted of cDNA or gDNA derived from T cells, B-cell-depleted T cells, or PBMCs. Study-wide conclusions, independent of this receptor: The amount of clinical and demographic metadata varied by source and participant and was provided uncurated.

Enrolling through a virtual design, the prospective study's participants ranged in age from roughly 18 to 90 years and lived across roughly 23 United States geographic areas. In the prospective study, participants were assigned to cohorts based on the clinical history participants reported in a screening survey and a study questionnaire. Recovered participants in ImmuneRACE Cohort 3 were defined as having two consecutive negative NP/OP PCR tests, clearance from a healthcare professional, or resolution of symptoms. Each participant in the prospective study had whole blood, serum and a nasopharyngeal or oropharyngeal swab collected by mobile phlebotomists. Over an approximately 2-month period, participants in the prospective study had the option of providing additional blood draws and questionnaires. Before DNA extraction, prospective study blood samples were shipped either frozen or at room temperature.

CDR1 and CDR2 are drawn from the germline V gene: MNHEY, SVGAGI. Including cysteine and phenylalanine, the CDR3 has 14 amino acids. The only DNA kept is the CDR3, 42 bases in frame from the first base. Trimming leaves V shorter by 7 bases and J shorter by 3 bases, with the junction holding 4 bases beyond the gene matches. TCRbeta CDR3 regions were amplified from genomic DNA by means of the immunoSEQ Assay, a bias-controlled multiplex PCR. Processing in the source paper ran as follows. Nucleated cell counts per sample were estimated from amplification of reference gene primers within the assay. To quantify the absolute abundance of each unique TCRbeta CDR3 rearrangement, sequence reads were collapsed and filtered. For each sample, productive Simpson clonality was calculated as the square root of Simpson's diversity index over productive rearrangements. The table comes from immuneACCESS by way of TCRdb, which keeps in-frame sequences with V and J called. Part of the clones is missing from these tables; in studies checked, under half for an unresolved V gene and the rest for unknown reasons. V and J calls and clone size follow that table, whereas D and trimming were derived from the DNA. The sample includes over 200,000 clones, with 75% to 90% observed a single time. The top ten hold over 1% of the sample.

Worth noting for this clone: Its antigen target is currently unknown. Nothing much larger sits one base from this clone, and base qualities are not available.

Specimen: PBMCs or T cells enriched from blood (not recorded which). The clonotype originates from a man aged 25 to 40 who had recovered from COVID-19. The sequence joins TRBV6-5 to TRBJ2-7; 12 central bases correspond to TRBD2. The CDR3 protein is CASTRTSGIYEQYF. The DNA sequence is TGTGCCAGCACCCGGACTAGCGGGATCTACGAGCAGTACTTC.